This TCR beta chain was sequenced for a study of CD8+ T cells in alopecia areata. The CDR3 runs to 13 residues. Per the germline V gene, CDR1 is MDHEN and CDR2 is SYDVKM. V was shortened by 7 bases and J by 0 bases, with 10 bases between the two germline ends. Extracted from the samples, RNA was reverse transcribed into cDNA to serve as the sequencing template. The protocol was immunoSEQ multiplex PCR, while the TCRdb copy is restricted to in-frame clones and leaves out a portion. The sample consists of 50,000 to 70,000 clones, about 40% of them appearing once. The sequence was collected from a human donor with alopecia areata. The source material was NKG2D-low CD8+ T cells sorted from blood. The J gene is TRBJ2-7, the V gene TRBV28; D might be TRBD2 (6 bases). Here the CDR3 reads CASNAGTSYEQYF. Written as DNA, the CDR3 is TGTGCCAGCAACGCGGGGACCTCCTACGAGCAGTACTTC.